This T cell receptor beta chain was recorded in a study of cytomegalovirus exposure and HLA in healthy donors. Study results and limitations: The study designated about 180 TCR beta chains cytomegalovirus-associated. Most TCR sequences were rare, but some public TCRs occurred in many donors.

With regard to this clone: Its antigen is currently unknown.

Looked up from germline, CDR1 is SGHVS and CDR2 is FQNEAQ. CDR3 length equals 17 residues. The V gene lost 2 bases and the J gene lost 0 bases, with 14 bases spanning the gap. This PCR relied on a set of 60 Vbeta primers and 13 Jbeta primers. Only in-frame clones appear in the TCRdb table, and some are missing; sequencing was by immunoSEQ multiplex PCR. The profile covers roughly 73,000 clones, with about 81% appearing a single time and roughly 12% taken by the ten largest. The V and J genes are TRBV7-8 and TRBJ1-3; D gene uncertain. The sequenced material came from PBMCs. The source is a man aged 65 to 79 in good health and CMV-seronegative. CDR3 in DNA: TGTGCCAGCAGCTTACGAGGAGCGAAGCTCTCTGGAAACACCATATATTTT. It is translated as CASSLRGAKLSGNTIYF.